The following is a TCR beta chain sequence with its context. What it binds is unknown. Treatment here: approximately nine-day PBMC culture with coronavirus spike peptide pools or control peptides (ViraFEST assay). Researchers collected the unexposed donor's CD4+ T cells before the COVID-19 pandemic (2011-2018). TCR sequencing followed the expansion of antigen-specific T cells with peptide pools in ViraFEST. With 8.5 to 10 ug/ml peptide pools and approximately 10 IU/ml IL-2, PBMCs were cultured at some 2 million per well. Sequencing of the DNA from cultured CD4+ T cells was carried out with the Oncomine TCR Beta short-read assay. TCRdb re-analysed the PCR reads in MiXCR, keeping a single row per CDR3 protein. The table records some 7,000 distinct CDR3 sequences, approximately 51% of them present only once. The data originate from a study of vaccination and CD4 T cells after COVID-19. Study-level background: Each enrolled participant received a two-dose regimen of either BNT162b2 or mRNA-1273 vaccine. Cellular stimulation was performed using overlapping spike peptides derived from SARS-CoV-2, HCoV-NL63, HCoV-OC43 and HCoV-229E.

The V gene lost 6 bases and the J gene lost 4 bases, with 15 bases spanning the gap. The CDR3 has 14 residues. Sequenced material: CD4+ T cells from blood, cultured in vitro. The chain employs TRBV12-3 or TRBV12-4 and TRBJ1-2; no clear D. This sequence originates from a human donor in good health. The CDR3 DNA sequence: TGTGCCAGCAGCCTAAAGCCGTTATCCTATGGCTACACCTTC. Amino acids: CASSLKPLSYGYTF.